The 4 T cell receptor beta chains below come from one sample, sequenced in a study of blood T cell repertoires in COVID-19. Using immunoSEQ multiplex PCR, the repertoire was profiled, and TCRdb retains in-frame clones only, with some absent. The profile shows hundreds of thousands of clones, around nine tenths of them singletons. The sequencing input was PBMCs or T cells enriched from blood (not recorded which). These receptors all stem from a woman aged 35 to 49 who had recovered from COVID-19.

This clone has only one observation. The chain has TRBV11-3 and TRBJ2-1, with 13 bases that match TRBD2. Germline CDR1 and CDR2: SGHNT and YENEEA. CDR3 size: 16 residues. The J segment lost 8 bases and the V segment lost 5 bases, leaving 9 bases of the junction unmatched. Here the CDR3 DNA reads TGTGCCAGCAGCCCTTGGACTAGCGGGAGTTTCCATGAGCAGTTCTTC. Residues: CASSPWTSGSFHEQFF.

CDR3 in DNA: TGTGCCACCAGATTGTGGGAGGGTTTGGACAATGAGCAGTTCTTC. This gives the protein CATRLWEGLDNEQFF. The rearrangement uses TRBV15 and TRBJ2-1; 7 bases are a match to TRBD2. The CDR3 spans 15 residues. With V trimmed by 6 bases and J by 5 bases, 10 bases remained unmatched. The germline V gene encodes CDR1 LNHNV and CDR2 YYDKDF (reference sequence).

The chain carries TRBV5-4 and TRBJ2-7, with TRBD2 as a possible D gene (5 bases). This CDR3 comprises 12 residues. Germline V gives CDR1 SGHNT, CDR2 YYREEE (reference sequence). Trimming pared 4 bases from V and 6 bases from J, leaving 11 bases between. This chain's CDR3 is CASSLGLGEQYF. In DNA, the CDR3 is TGTGCCAGCAGCCTAGGACTGGGCGAGCAGTACTTC.

The chain uses TRBV13 and TRBJ2-7; weak D call: TRBD2 (6 bases). Trimming shortened V by 1 base and J by 6 bases, and 10 bases separated the two germline ends. This CDR3 comprises 13 residues. The germline V gene encodes CDR1 PRHDT and CDR2 FYEKMQ (reference sequence). The CDR3 sequence: CASSLAGVREQYF. The CDR3, as DNA: TGTGCCAGCAGCTTAGCGGGAGTCCGCGAGCAGTACTTC. The full variable domain, completed using reference TRBV13 and TRBJ2-7, is AAGVIQSPRHLIKEKRETATLKCYPIPRHDTVYWYQQGPGQDPQFLISFYEKMQSDKGSIPDRFSAQQFSDYHSELNMSSLELGDSALYFCASSLAGVREQYFGPGTRLTVT.